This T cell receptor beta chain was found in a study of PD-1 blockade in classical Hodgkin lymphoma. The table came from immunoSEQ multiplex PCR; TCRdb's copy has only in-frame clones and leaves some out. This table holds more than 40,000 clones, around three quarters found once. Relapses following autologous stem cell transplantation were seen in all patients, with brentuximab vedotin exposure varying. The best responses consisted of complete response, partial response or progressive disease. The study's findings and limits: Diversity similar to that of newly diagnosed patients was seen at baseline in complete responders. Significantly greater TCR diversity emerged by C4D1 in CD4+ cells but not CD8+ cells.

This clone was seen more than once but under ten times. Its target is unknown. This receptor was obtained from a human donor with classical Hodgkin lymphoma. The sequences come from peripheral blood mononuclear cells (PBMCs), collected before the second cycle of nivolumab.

The CDR3 region is CASSLTIRDQYF. The DNA of the CDR3 is TGTGCCAGCAGCTTAACTATACGGGACCAGTACTTC. The V gene is TRBV13, the J gene TRBJ2-5, with D possibly matching TRBD2 (5 bases). The germline V gene has CDR1 PRHDT and CDR2 FYEKMQ (reference sequence). Trimming took 2 bases from V and 10 from J, leaving 11 bases between them. The CDR3 sequence is 12 residues long.